Listed below are T cell receptor beta chains from one sample, sequenced in a study of control samples from healthy donors and cancer patients. Assay used: immunoSEQ multiplex PCR; TCRdb lists only in-frame clones, some missing. The table shows around 83,000 clones, with under 95% occurring only once. Source material: PBMCs. Receptors were obtained from a woman in her 40s with lung cancer. Both conserved end residues are part of each CDR3. The D gene is left open where the match is weak. Clone sizes are given selectively: once, few, many, or a class where the clone is expanded.

-	TRBV19	TRBJ2-1	TRBD1	CASSIGTGGGEQFF	TGTGCCAGTAGTATAGGGACAGGGGGAGGCGAGCAGTTCTTC
-	TRBV27	TRBJ1-6	-	CASSSRDTGGPYNSPLHF	TGTGCCAGCAGTTCGCGGGACACGGGTGGTCCCTATAATTCACCCCTCCACTTT
-	TRBV21-1	TRBJ2-3	-	CASILQGPLTDTQYF	TGTGCCAGCATACTACAGGGTCCCCTCACAGATACGCAGTATTTT
-	TRBV6-5	TRBJ1-4	-	CASSRGATNEKLFF	TGTGCCAGCAGTAGGGGGGCAACTAATGAAAAACTGTTTTTT
-	TRBV5-1	TRBJ1-2	-	CASSFDGANYGYTF	TGCGCCAGCAGCTTCGACGGAGCTAACTATGGCTACACCTTC
-	TRBV20-1	TRBJ1-3	-	CSASNSYSGNTIYF	TGCAGTGCTAGTAACAGCTATTCTGGAAACACCATATATTTT
-	TRBV6-5	TRBJ2-7	-	CASSNGGYEQYF	TGTGCCAGCAGTAATGGGGGCTACGAGCAGTACTTC
-	TRBV6-5	TRBJ1-5	TRBD1	CASRVTGGGNQPQHF	TGTGCCAGCAGGGTAACAGGGGGCGGTAATCAGCCCCAGCATTTT
-	TRBV3-1/TRBV3-2	TRBJ2-1	TRBD2	CASSLSGGFYNEQFF	TGTGCCAGCAGCCTTAGCGGGGGCTTCTACAATGAGCAGTTCTTC
-	TRBV19	TRBJ1-1	-	CASSKPQGWRATEAFF	TGTGCCAGTAGTAAACCCCAAGGATGGAGGGCCACTGAAGCTTTCTTT
once	TRBV5-1	TRBJ1-1	TRBD1	CASSLRTRGLANTEAFF	TGCGCCAGCAGCTTGAGAACCAGGGGGCTAGCGAACACTGAAGCTTTCTTT
-	TRBV27	TRBJ1-1	TRBD1	CASSLSTTGGGTEAFF	TGTGCCAGCAGTTTGTCGACGACAGGGGGCGGAACTGAAGCTTTCTTT
-	TRBV18	TRBJ1-3	-	CASSEGSSGNTIYF	TGTGCCAGCTCAGAGGGGAGCTCTGGAAACACCATATATTTT
-	TRBV5-1	TRBJ2-3	-	CASSLTRRSTDTQYF	TGCGCCAGCAGCTTGACGAGGCGTAGCACAGATACGCAGTATTTT
-	TRBV7-9	TRBJ1-1	-	CASSLDPDTEAFF	TGTGCCAGCAGCTTAGATCCGGACACTGAAGCTTTCTTT
-	TRBV11-3	TRBJ2-2	-	CASLRPGHSTGELFF	TGTGCCAGCTTACGTCCAGGCCACTCTACCGGGGAGCTGTTTTTT
-	TRBV6-5	TRBJ2-5	-	CASRRDATGAQYF	TGTGCCAGCAGGAGGGACGCAACGGGGGCCCAGTACTTC
-	TRBV5-4	TRBJ2-7	-	CASSPRGRQSYEQYF	TGTGCCAGCAGCCCCCGGGGGCGGCAGTCCTACGAGCAGTACTTC
-	TRBV6-2/TRBV6-3	TRBJ1-1	-	CASSYSMQGRESEAFF	TGTGCCAGCAGTTACTCGATGCAGGGAAGGGAGTCTGAAGCTTTCTTT
-	TRBV6-5	TRBJ2-7	-	CASRTINRPYEQYF	TGTGCCAGCAGGACTATAAACCGACCCTACGAGCAGTACTTC
-	TRBV11-3	TRBJ2-5	-	CASSDPGWGAVGETQYF	TGTGCCAGCAGCGACCCCGGCTGGGGGGCAGTGGGAGAGACCCAGTACTTC
-	TRBV5-6	TRBJ1-6	-	CASSSPTYYSRSPLHF	TGTGCCAGCAGCTCCCCGACCTATTATTCGCGTTCACCCCTCCACTTT
-	TRBV28	TRBJ2-5	TRBD2	CASSLFIRKRGTEETQYF	TGTGCCAGCAGTTTATTTATAAGGAAGCGGGGGACCGAAGAGACCCAGTACTTC
-	TRBV6-5	TRBJ1-5	TRBD1	CASGGQSNQPQHF	TGTGCCAGCGGGGGACAGAGCAATCAGCCCCAGCATTTT
-	TRBV7-9	TRBJ2-3	-	CASSQWTITDTQYF	TGTGCCAGCAGCCAATGGACTATCACAGATACGCAGTATTTT
-	TRBV5-6	TRBJ2-1	-	CASSLTGLGNNEQFF	TGTGCCAGCAGCCTCACAGGGCTGGGGAACAATGAGCAGTTCTTC
once	TRBV27	TRBJ1-5	-	CASSSGWSNQPQHF	TGTGCCAGCAGTTCAGGGTGGAGCAATCAGCCCCAGCATTTT
-	TRBV30	TRBJ2-5	TRBD2	CAWRVLGGRVAGSPQETQYF	TGTGCCTGGAGGGTACTGGGGGGGAGGGTAGCGGGGTCTCCCCAAGAGACCCAGTACTTC
-	TRBV7-9	TRBJ2-5	-	CASSLILGFQETQYF	TGTGCCAGCAGCTTAATTCTGGGGTTCCAAGAGACCCAGTACTTC
-	TRBV29-1	TRBJ2-3	-	CSVEGGSRGDTQYF	TGCAGCGTTGAAGGGGGATCTCGAGGGGATACGCAGTATTTT
-	TRBV5-1	TRBJ1-6	TRBD1	CASSIGQGGSPLHF	TGCGCCAGCAGCATCGGACAGGGAGGGTCACCCCTCCACTTT
-	TRBV11-3	TRBJ2-7	-	CASSLDGLSNDEQYF	TGTGCCAGCAGCTTAGATGGGCTTTCCAACGACGAGCAGTACTTC
-	TRBV24-1	TRBJ1-4	-	CATNRAINEKLFF	TGTGCCACCAACCGGGCCATTAATGAAAAACTGTTTTTT
-	TRBV4-1	TRBJ1-6	-	CASSQGASPLHF	TGCGCCAGCAGCCAGGGGGCTTCACCCCTCCACTTT
-	TRBV19	TRBJ2-5	-	CASRRPGVETQYF	TGTGCCAGTAGGCGGCCCGGCGTCGAGACCCAGTACTTC
-	TRBV9	TRBJ2-6	-	CASSVGTRRGEGSGANVLTF	TGTGCCAGCAGCGTAGGAACGCGGAGGGGAGAGGGCTCTGGGGCCAACGTCCTGACTTTC
few	TRBV29-1	TRBJ2-7	-	CSVEEAATEYF	TGCAGCGTTGAGGAGGCAGCCACCGAGTACTTC
once	TRBV10-3	TRBJ2-7	TRBD1	CAIRDRDRREQYF	TGTGCCATCCGCGACAGGGACCGACGCGAGCAGTACTTC
-	TRBV19	TRBJ1-5	-	CASSPSTAQPQHF	TGTGCCAGTAGTCCCTCCACAGCTCAGCCCCAGCATTTT
-	TRBV7-9	TRBJ2-7	-	CASSRFTGFQGEQYF	TGTGCCAGCAGCCGATTTACAGGGTTTCAGGGCGAGCAGTACTTC
-	TRBV19	TRBJ1-1	TRBD1	CASSFRQGGQSTEAFF	TGTGCCAGTTCCTTTAGACAGGGGGGACAAAGCACTGAAGCTTTCTTT